This TCR beta chain was captured by sequencing in a study of CD8+ T cells in alopecia areata. CDR3 length: 14 residues. Germline loops: CDR1 SGHTA, CDR2 FQGTGA. V gave up 5 bases and J gave up 8 bases, with 16 bases separating them. This clone was detected a few times. Following RNA extraction, reverse transcription yielded cDNA that acted as the sequencing template. Sequencing was performed with immunoSEQ multiplex PCR; in TCRdb, only in-frame clones are kept and a portion is missing. This table has around 5,900 clones, roughly 60% appearing once. Researchers gathered lesional scalp punch biopsies and peripheral blood from patients with alopecia areata.

Sample: skin. This TCR was sampled from a human donor with alopecia areata. V gene TRBV7-3 combines with J gene TRBJ2-1; D possibly corresponds to TRBD1 (6 bases). CDR3 bases: TGTGCCAGCAGCCCAGAGCAGGGGTGGGATGAGCAGTTCTTC. It encodes CASSPEQGWDEQFF.